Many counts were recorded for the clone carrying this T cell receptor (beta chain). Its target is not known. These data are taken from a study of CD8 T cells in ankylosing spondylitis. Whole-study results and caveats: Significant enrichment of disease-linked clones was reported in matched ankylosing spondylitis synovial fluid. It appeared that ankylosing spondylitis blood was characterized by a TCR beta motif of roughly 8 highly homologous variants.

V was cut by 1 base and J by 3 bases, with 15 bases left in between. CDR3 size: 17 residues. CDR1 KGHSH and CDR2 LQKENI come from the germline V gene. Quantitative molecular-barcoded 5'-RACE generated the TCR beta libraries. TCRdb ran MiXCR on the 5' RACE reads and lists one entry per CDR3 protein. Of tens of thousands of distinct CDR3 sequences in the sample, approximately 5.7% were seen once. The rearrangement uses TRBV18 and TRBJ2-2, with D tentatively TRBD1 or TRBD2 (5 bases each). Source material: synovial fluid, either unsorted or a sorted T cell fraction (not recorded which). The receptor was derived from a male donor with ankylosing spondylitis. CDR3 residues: CASSPLSGLGYTGELFF. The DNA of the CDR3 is TGTGCCAGCTCACCACTGTCGGGGCTCGGTTACACCGGGGAGCTGTTTTTT.